A selection of T cell receptor beta chains follows, all from one sample in a study of blood T cells in healthy people across ages. One entry per CDR3 protein results from TCRdb running MiXCR on the 5' RACE reads. The sample holds about a million distinct CDR3 sequences, 35% to 40% seen once. Sequenced input: blood. These receptors were taken from a man aged 18 to 30 in good health. Both conserved end residues are part of each CDR3. Fields, in order: CDR3 DNA, CDR3 protein, clone size, CDR3 length, D gene, V gene, J gene. D genes are given only for firm matches. Size tells how often a clone was seen (once, few, many) or the class of an expanded clone, and some rows leave it out.

TGTGCCAGCAGCTTGAAGAAAGGGGGTCTTGGCTACACCTTC	CASSLKKGGLGYTF	once	14	-	TRBV25-1	TRBJ1-2
TGTGCCAGCAGCTTAGTAGTGACTAGCGGGGGGGCCCCAGATACGCAGTATTTT	CASSLVVTSGGAPDTQYF	-	18	TRBD2	TRBV7-2	TRBJ2-3
TGTGCCAGCAGCTTAATGACTAGCGGGGGGATGACAGATACGCAGTATTTT	CASSLMTSGGMTDTQYF	few	17	TRBD2	TRBV7-3	TRBJ2-3
TGTGCCAGCAGTTACTCGGGAGACAGGGGGTTATATGGCTACACCTTC	CASSYSGDRGLYGYTF	-	16	TRBD1	TRBV6-5	TRBJ1-2
TGTGCCAGCAGTTTGACTAGAGGCTCCTGCGAGCAGTACTTC	CASSLTRGSCEQYF	once	14	-	TRBV27	TRBJ2-7
TGTGCCAGCAGTTCAGGTCGTCACTACAATGAGCAGTTCTTC	CASSSGRHYNEQFF	-	14	-	TRBV12-3/TRBV12-4	TRBJ2-1
TGTGCCAGCAGCCCACAGGGGTGGGTCACTGAAGCTTTCTTT	CASSPQGWVTEAFF	few	14	TRBD1	TRBV7-2	TRBJ1-1
TGCGCCAGCAGCCAAGCGAGAGGGGGCGGCACAGATACGCAGTATTTT	CASSQARGGGTDTQYF	-	16	TRBD1	TRBV4-1	TRBJ2-3
TGTGCCAGCAGAGCGACAGGGTCAGGCACTGAAGCTTTCTTT	CASRATGSGTEAFF	-	14	TRBD1	TRBV6-2/TRBV6-3	TRBJ1-1
TGTGCCAGCAGTACCAGGACAGGGGGGAATTCCTACAATGAGCAGTTCTTC	CASSTRTGGNSYNEQFF	-	17	TRBD1	TRBV27	TRBJ2-1
TGCAGTGCTAGCCAGGGGAAGGATGGCTACACCTTC	CSASQGKDGYTF	-	12	-	TRBV20-1	TRBJ1-2
TGCAGCGGAAGGGCGGACTTGAACACTGAAGCTTTCTTT	CSGRADLNTEAFF	-	13	-	TRBV20-1	TRBJ1-1
TGTGCCAGCAGTTACTCGAGACAGTCCTACGAGCAGTACTTC	CASSYSRQSYEQYF	-	14	-	TRBV6-5	TRBJ2-7
TGCGCCAGCAGCTCCCGCGAAGCAGAAAGCACAGATACGCAGTATTTT	CASSSREAESTDTQYF	-	16	-	TRBV5-1	TRBJ2-3
TGTGCCAGCACCTTGGGGGATCGGAGAGATACGCAGTATTTT	CASTLGDRRDTQYF	-	14	-	TRBV6-6	TRBJ2-3
TGTGCCAGCAGCGAAACTTGTCGGGGACAGGGTTACCAAGAGACCCAGTACTTC	CASSETCRGQGYQETQYF	-	18	-	TRBV21-1	TRBJ2-5
TGCGCCAGCAGCCCGGTCGGTCCCCGATCCTACAATGAGCAGTTCTTC	CASSPVGPRSYNEQFF	-	16	-	TRBV4-1	TRBJ2-1
TGTGCCAGCAGCCAAGGGGGAGTCAAAGAGACCCAGTACTTC	CASSQGGVKETQYF	-	14	-	TRBV5-5	TRBJ2-5
TGCAGTGCTAGTAAGGCGACAGATGGCTACACCTTC	CSASKATDGYTF	few	12	-	TRBV20-1	TRBJ1-2
TGTGCCAGCAGTCTTTATGCGGGGGTGGGGTACAATGAGCAGTTCTTC	CASSLYAGVGYNEQFF	-	16	TRBD2	TRBV9	TRBJ2-1
TGTGCCAGTAGGGGGAGGGGCACCGGCAATCAGCCCCAGCATTTT	CASRGRGTGNQPQHF	-	15	-	TRBV12-3/TRBV12-4	TRBJ1-5
TGTGCCAGCAGCCCTCTGGGGGGTTCACCCCTCCACTTT	CASSPLGGSPLHF	few	13	-	TRBV7-2	TRBJ1-6
TGCGCCAGCAGCCAAGATCGCTTGGGAAATTCACCCCCCCACTTT	CASSQDRLGNSPPHF	-	15	-	TRBV4-3	TRBJ1-6
TGCGCCAGCAGCCAAGCGGGCAGGGGAAATCAGCCCCAGCATTTT	CASSQAGRGNQPQHF	-	15	-	TRBV4-1	TRBJ1-5
TGTGCCATCAAGCAGAGAACTACCTACAATGAGCAGTACTTC	CAIKQRTTYNEQYF	-	14	-	TRBV10-3	TRBJ2-7
TGTGCCAGCAGCTTAGCCCTCGGACCTAGCACGGATACGCAGTATTTT	CASSLALGPSTDTQYF	few	16	-	TRBV11-1	TRBJ2-3
TGTGCCAGCAGTGCCGGGGGGTTACGGCATGAGCAGTTCTTC	CASSAGGLRHEQFF	-	14	TRBD2	TRBV7-2	TRBJ2-1
TGCAGCGTTATCCGGGACAGATCGAACACCGGGGAGCTGTTTTTT	CSVIRDRSNTGELFF	-	15	TRBD1	TRBV29-1	TRBJ2-2
TGTGCCAGCAGTTTACCCGGGACTAGCGGGGGGTCTAGCACAGATACGCAGTATTTT	CASSLPGTSGGSSTDTQYF	-	19	TRBD2	TRBV28	TRBJ2-3
TGTGCCAGCAGTCCGCCCATATCCGAGATGAATGAGCAGTTCTTC	CASSPPISEMNEQFF	few	15	-	TRBV14	TRBJ2-1
TGTGCCAGCTCACCTCAGGACGGAACTAGCACAGATACGCAGTATTTT	CASSPQDGTSTDTQYF	-	16	-	TRBV18	TRBJ2-3
TGTGCCACCAGCAGAGATCCCGGCCGGTCGAACACTGAAGCTTTCTTT	CATSRDPGRSNTEAFF	few	16	-	TRBV15	TRBJ1-1
TGTGCCAGCAGTTTAATGGGACGAGCCTACGAGCAGTACTTC	CASSLMGRAYEQYF	-	14	-	TRBV12-3/TRBV12-4	TRBJ2-7
TGTGCCAGCACTCCTGACAGGGCTAAAGATACGCAGTATTTT	CASTPDRAKDTQYF	-	14	TRBD1	TRBV6-6	TRBJ2-3
TGTGCCAGCAGCATCCCTTCGAACACCGGGGAGCTGTTTTTT	CASSIPSNTGELFF	-	14	-	TRBV7-2	TRBJ2-2
TGTGCCAGCAGTTTAAGATCGGACTACGAGCAGTACTTC	CASSLRSDYEQYF	few	13	-	TRBV27	TRBJ2-7
TGCGCCAGCAGCCAAGATACCCGGGCGACTGAAGCTTTCTTT	CASSQDTRATEAFF	-	14	-	TRBV4-3	TRBJ1-1
TGTGCCAGCAGCTATAAAGACGGCGGGAACACTGAAGCTTTCTTT	CASSYKDGGNTEAFF	-	15	-	TRBV6-1	TRBJ1-1
TGCGCCAGCAGCTACCCAACTCGGGACAGGAGCTCCTACAATGAGCAGTTCTTC	CASSYPTRDRSSYNEQFF	-	18	TRBD1	TRBV5-1	TRBJ2-1
TGTGCCACCACATTGGGACAGGACGGTGGTGAGCAGTTCTTC	CATTLGQDGGEQFF	few	14	TRBD1	TRBV10-3	TRBJ2-1
TGTGCCAGCACCCGTTCTAGGGACCAAGAGACCCAGTACTTC	CASTRSRDQETQYF	-	14	-	TRBV27	TRBJ2-5
TGTGCCAGCAGTTTTGAGGACAGGACTGAAGCTTTCTTT	CASSFEDRTEAFF	-	13	TRBD1	TRBV28	TRBJ1-1
TGTGCTAGTGGTTGCGACAGTTCTGGCGAGCAGTTCTTC	CASGCDSSGEQFF	-	13	-	TRBV12-5	TRBJ2-1
TGTGCCAGCAGTCTAACACATTCGCAGTACTTC	CASSLTHSQYF	few	11	-	TRBV28	TRBJ2-5
TGCAGTGCTAGAGATCCCGGGGGCAACTATGGCTACACCTTC	CSARDPGGNYGYTF	-	14	-	TRBV20-1	TRBJ1-2
TGCGCCAGCAGCCAAGTTCCAGCGGGGGGGACCAAAAACATTCAGTACTTC	CASSQVPAGGTKNIQYF	few	17	TRBD2	TRBV4-3	TRBJ2-4